A single sample is the source of the 27 T cell receptor beta chains below, sequenced in a study of T cell responses to AZD1222 COVID-19 vaccine. TCRdb's copy holds only in-frame clones and misses some; the assay was immunoSEQ multiplex PCR. This table holds some 150,000 clones, around nine tenths found once. The specimen comprised peripheral blood, sampled on day 0 of MenACWY control vaccination. These TCRs come from an adult in good health.

This sequence joins TRBV7-2 and TRBJ2-3; the D gene is possibly TRBD2 (7 bases). This CDR3 is 14 amino acids long. The germline CDR1 and CDR2 sequences are SGHTA and FQGNSA. With 5 bases removed from V and 5 bases from J, the gap between germline ends came to 14 bases. The CDR3 reads CASSPFGGRDTQYF. CDR3 nucleotide sequence: TGTGCCAGCAGCCCCTTCGGGGGGCGAGATACGCAGTATTTT. The complete variable domain, with remaining parts taken from reference TRBV7-2 and TRBJ2-3, reads GAGVSQSPSNKVTEKGKDVELRCDPISGHTALYWYRQSLGQGLEFLIYFQGNSAPDKSGLPSDRFSAERTGGSVSTLTIQRTQQEDSAVYLCASSPFGGRDTQYFGPGTRLTVL.

This chain joins TRBV13 and TRBJ1-2; 9 nucleotides align to TRBD1. The CDR3 sequence is 13 residues long. The germline V gene has CDR1 PRHDT and CDR2 FYEKMQ (reference sequence). Trimming took 5 bases from V and 6 from J; bases not matched to a gene: 4. CDR3 sequence reads: CASSPRTGDGYTF. The CDR3, as DNA: TGTGCCAGCAGCCCCCGGACAGGGGATGGCTACACCTTC.

This clone was detected only once. The rearrangement links TRBV7-3 to TRBJ2-3; D is uncertain. Deletions cut 5 bases from V and 4 bases from J, with 10 bases between. CDR1 is SGHTA and CDR2 is FQGTGA in the germline V gene. The CDR3 has 13 residues. The CDR3 loop reads CASSLLGPDTQYF. CDR3 DNA sequence: TGTGCCAGCAGCCTCCTAGGGCCAGATACGCAGTATTTT.

The rearrangement links TRBV5-4 to TRBJ1-2; 10 nucleotides agree with TRBD1. Germline CDR1 and CDR2: SGHNT and YYREEE (reference sequence). Trimming at V came to 3 bases and at J to 8 bases, leaving 10 bases not matched to a gene. There are 15 residues in the CDR3. CDR3 coding DNA: TGTGCCAGCAGCTCGACAGGGGGCTTATTGTCGGGCTACACCTTC. This gives the protein CASSSTGGLLSGYTF.

The rearrangement uses TRBV19 and TRBJ2-6; TRBD1 is a possible D gene (5 bases). Germline CDR1 reads LNHDA; CDR2 reads SQIVND (reference sequence). The CDR3 runs 16 residues. Trimming left V 7 bases short and J 1 base short, with 14 bases between. The CDR3 loop is CASKSQGRSGANVLTF. In DNA, the CDR3 is TGTGCCAGTAAATCCCAGGGAAGGTCTGGGGCCAACGTCCTGACTTTC.

For the CDR3, the DNA is TGTGCCAGCAGCCCGACGGGCAGTAAAGCTAACTATGGCTACACCTTC. As protein: CASSPTGSKANYGYTF. The chain combines TRBV3-1 (or the pseudogene TRBV3-2) with TRBJ1-2; no firm D call. V was clipped by 4 bases and J by 0 bases, with 15 bases between them. This CDR3 is built from 16 residues. Per the germline V gene, CDR1 is LGHDT and CDR2 is YNNKEL (reference sequence).

V and J are TRBV5-5 and TRBJ1-3; no firm D call. Germline lookup yields CDR1 SGHKS and CDR2 YYEKEE (reference sequence). This CDR3 has 17 amino acids. Trimming removed 4 bases at V and 5 bases at J, with 22 bases between. The DNA for the CDR3 is TGTGCCAGCAGCACCGGACTAGGGCAAAGGATAAGAAACACCATATATTTT. It yields the protein CASSTGLGQRIRNTIYF.

The J gene is TRBJ1-2, the V gene TRBV15; D is ambiguous. The CDR3 length is 12 residues. Trimming cost V 0 bases and J 8 bases, with 7 bases left between them. CDR1 and CDR2 from the germline V gene are LNHNV and YYDKDF (reference sequence). CDR3 in DNA: TGTGCCACCAGCAGAGATATCGAGGGCTACACCTTC. The encoded protein is CATSRDIEGYTF.

The chain has TRBV28 and TRBJ1-2, with D maybe TRBD1 (5 bases). Germline CDR1 and CDR2: MDHEN and SYDVKM. This CDR3 has 15 residues. V was pared by 5 bases and J by 4 bases, with 17 bases between. The CDR3 DNA is TGTGCCAGCAGTCCCACAGGAGGGAGCGGCTATGGCTACACCTTC. Translated: CASSPTGGSGYGYTF.

This chain connects TRBV3-1 (or the pseudogene TRBV3-2) to TRBJ1-1; D gene uncertain. V was pared by 1 base and J by 1 base, with 7 bases between. This CDR3 has 14 amino acids. Germline V gene lookup returns CDR1 LGHDT and CDR2 YNNKEL (reference sequence). The CDR3 here is CASSQAGGNTEAFF. CDR3 in DNA: TGTGCCAGCAGCCAAGCTGGCGGGAACACTGAAGCTTTCTTT.

V and J are TRBV30 and TRBJ1-4; D is unresolved. CDR1 is GTSNPN, CDR2 SVGIG, per germline (reference sequence). V was trimmed by 0 bases and J by 5 bases, leaving 13 bases between them. This CDR3 region has 15 residues. CDR3 in DNA: TGTGCCTGGAGTGTAGAGGCACAGCCGAATGAAAAACTGTTTTTT. Translating gives CAWSVEAQPNEKLFF.

This clone showed up just once. The CDR3 spells CASSFSWGDYNEQFF. The CDR3 nucleotides read TGCGCCAGCAGCTTTTCGTGGGGGGACTACAATGAGCAGTTCTTC. V gene TRBV5-1 combines with J gene TRBJ2-1, with a possible D match to TRBD2 (6 bases). Germline loops: CDR1 SGHRS, CDR2 YFSETQ. V was trimmed by 2 bases and J by 3 bases, leaving 12 bases between them. CDR3 length equals 15 residues.

This sequence joins TRBV30 and TRBJ1-5; 7 bases map to TRBD1. Germline CDR1 GTSNPN, CDR2 SVGIG (reference sequence). The CDR3 is made up of 13 amino acids. V shed 0 bases, J shed 6 bases, and the junction held 2 bases outside the gene matches. In DNA form, the CDR3 reads TGTGCCTGGAGTGTACCAGGGGGTCAGCCCCAGCATTTT. This sequence encodes CAWSVPGGQPQHF. The full variable domain, completed using reference TRBV30 and TRBJ1-5, is SQTIHQWPATLVQPVGSPLSLECTVEGTSNPNLYWYRQAAGRGLQLLFYSVGIGQISSEVPQNLSASRPQDRQFILSSKKLLLSDSGFYLCAWSVPGGQPQHFGDGTRLSIL.

The chain combines TRBV2 with TRBJ2-5; TRBD1 matches at 8 bases. The V and J ends lost 4 bases and 4 bases, in that order; junction bases with no gene match: 5. Germline values: CDR1 SNHLY, CDR2 FYNNEI. CDR3 length: 14 residues. The CDR3 here is CASSVGQGGETQYF. Written as DNA, the CDR3 is TGTGCCAGCAGTGTAGGACAGGGTGGAGAGACCCAGTACTTC.

In DNA form, the CDR3 reads TGCGCCAGCAGCCAAGGAACCACCGGCAGTTCTGGAAACACCATATATTTT. Its translation is CASSQGTTGSSGNTIYF. V is TRBV4-1 and J is TRBJ1-3; D is unresolved. V lost 1 base and J lost 1, with 14 bases in between. This CDR3 is 17 amino acids long. Germline CDR1 and CDR2: MGHRA and YSYEKL.

The gene calls are TRBV5-5 and TRBJ1-2; D gene unclear. From germline, CDR1 is SGHKS and CDR2 YYEKEE (reference sequence). Trimming took 4 bases from V and 5 from J, leaving 9 bases between them. CDR3 length: 12 residues. CDR3 in amino acids: CASSIQSYGYTF. The DNA of the CDR3 is TGTGCCAGCAGCATCCAGAGTTATGGCTACACCTTC.

This clone was found a few times. The V gene is TRBV27, the J gene TRBJ2-5; D tentatively reads TRBD1 or TRBD2 (5 bases each). Trimming shortened V by 6 bases and J by 4 bases, and 24 bases separated the two germline ends. The CDR3 totals 17 residues. Germline V gives CDR1 MNHEY, CDR2 SMNVEV (reference sequence). The CDR3 is CASSSSAGTERRETQYF. As DNA, the CDR3 is TGTGCCAGCAGCTCCTCAGCCGGGACGGAGAGGCGAGAGACCCAGTACTTC.

The rearrangement joins TRBV5-6 to TRBJ1-6, with D uncertain. The CDR3 extends over 13 amino acids. V was trimmed by 5 bases and J by 7 bases, leaving 10 bases between them. CDR1 and CDR2 from the germline V gene are SGHDT and YYEEEE. CDR3 region: CASSVRENSPLHF. CDR3 sequence (DNA): TGTGCCAGCAGTGTTAGGGAAAATTCACCCCTCCACTTT.

The rearrangement uses TRBV10-3 and TRBJ1-1; 8 positions match TRBD1. This CDR3 region has 13 residues. Germline trimming cut 6 bases from V and 7 bases from J; bases unmatched to any gene: 7. CDR1 and CDR2 (germline): ENHRY, SYGVKD. CDR3 in amino acids: CAISAQGADEAFF. In DNA, the CDR3 is TGTGCCATCAGCGCTCAGGGGGCGGATGAAGCTTTCTTT.

The chain uses TRBV15 and TRBJ2-1, with D perhaps TRBD2 (6 bases). This CDR3 has 14 residues. Germline CDR1 and CDR2: LNHNV and YYDKDF (reference sequence). V was trimmed by 5 bases and J by 10 bases, leaving 18 bases between them. The CDR3 nucleotides are TGTGCCACCAGCCCCGGCGGGGCTAGTCGGGAGCAGTTCTTC. Translated, it gives CATSPGGASREQFF. Full variable domain (missing parts from reference TRBV15 and TRBJ2-1): DAMVIQNPRYQVTQFGKPVTLSCSQTLNHNVMYWYQQKSSQAPKLLFHYYDKDFNNEADTPDNFQSRRPNTSFCFLDIRSPGLGDTAMYLCATSPGGASREQFFGPGTRLTVL.

V usage is TRBV15 and J usage is TRBJ1-4, with 10 bases fitting TRBD1. Germline values: CDR1 LNHNV, CDR2 YYDKDF (reference sequence). This CDR3 is 14 amino acids long. The V and J ends lost 5 bases and 7 bases, in that order; junction bases with no gene match: 4. In DNA form, the CDR3 reads TGTGCCACCAGCGCCCGGGACAGGGGTGAAAAACTGTTTTTT. Encoded protein: CATSARDRGEKLFF.

The chain employs TRBV28 and TRBJ1-5, with 7 bases that match TRBD1. Germline CDR1 is MDHEN and CDR2 is SYDVKM. The CDR3 is 15 amino acids. V trimming: 3 bases; J trimming: 4 bases; junction bases outside the gene matches: 6. The CDR3, as DNA: TGTGCCAGCAGTTTCGAGGGGGCGCGGAATCAGCCCCAGCATTTT. Amino acids: CASSFEGARNQPQHF.

The rearrangement links TRBV19 to TRBJ2-1; 8 bases line up with TRBD2. With 2 bases clipped from V and 10 bases from J, the junction kept 10 bases outside the gene matches. The CDR3 loop spans 15 amino acids. Germline CDR1 LNHDA, CDR2 SQIVND (reference sequence). The CDR3, as DNA: TGTGCCAGTAGTATATTGGGAGCGGGAGCGGGGGAGCAGTTCTTC. It specifies CASSILGAGAGEQFF. Combining the CDR3 with reference TRBV19 and TRBJ2-1 gives the whole variable domain DGGITQSPKYLFRKEGQNVTLSCEQNLNHDAMYWYRQDPGQGLRLIYYSQIVNDFQKGDIAEGYSVSREKKESFPLTVTSAQKNPTAFYLCASSILGAGAGEQFFGPGTRLTVL.

This clone appeared a few times. The rearrangement joins TRBV3-1 (or the pseudogene TRBV3-2) to TRBJ1-5; D call uncertain. Trimming left V 1 base short and J 8 bases short, with 12 bases between. From germline, CDR1 is LGHDT and CDR2 YNNKEL (reference sequence). CDR3 length: 14 residues. Written as DNA, the CDR3 is TGTGCCAGCAGCCAAGGTTCCCGTGGCGAGCCCCAGCATTTT. It encodes CASSQGSRGEPQHF.

The V gene is TRBV5-1, the J gene TRBJ1-2, with TRBD1 matching 9 bases. Germline V lookup: CDR1 SGHRS, CDR2 YFSETQ. V lost 6 bases and J lost 1; bases outside the gene matches: 10. This CDR3 has 16 amino acids. The CDR3 bases are TGCGCCAGCACCATATCGACAGGGGGACTTAACTATGGCTACACCTTC. Translating it yields CASTISTGGLNYGYTF.

The count of this clone is one. The V call is TRBV20-1, the J call TRBJ1-1, with D hard to call. CDR1 is DFQATT, CDR2 SNEGSKA, per germline (reference sequence). The CDR3 sequence is 10 residues long. V was shortened by 6 bases and J by 2 bases, with 4 bases between the two germline ends. Written as DNA, the CDR3 is TGCAGTGCATATAACACTGAAGCTTTCTTT. Its translation: CSAYNTEAFF.

CDR3 sequence (DNA): TGTGCCAGCAGCCGACTCCGCACAGCCCTAGAACATGAGCAGTTCTTC. Translated: CASSRLRTALEHEQFF. This chain connects TRBV28 to TRBJ2-1; D remains unclear. V was trimmed by 6 bases and J by 8 bases, leaving 23 bases between them. The CDR3 runs to 16 residues. CDR1 and CDR2 from the germline V gene are MDHEN and SYDVKM.